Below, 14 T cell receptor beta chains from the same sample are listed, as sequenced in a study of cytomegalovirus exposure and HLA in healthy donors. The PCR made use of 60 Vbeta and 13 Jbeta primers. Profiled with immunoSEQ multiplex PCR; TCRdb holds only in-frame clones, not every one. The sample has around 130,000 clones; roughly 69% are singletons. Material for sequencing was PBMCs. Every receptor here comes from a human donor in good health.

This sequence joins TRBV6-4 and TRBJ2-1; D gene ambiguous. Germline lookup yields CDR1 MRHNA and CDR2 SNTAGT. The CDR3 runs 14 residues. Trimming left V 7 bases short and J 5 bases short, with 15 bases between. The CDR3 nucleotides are TGTGCCAGCAAAGAGAGAGGAATCGACAATGAGCAGTTCTTC. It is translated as CASKERGIDNEQFF.

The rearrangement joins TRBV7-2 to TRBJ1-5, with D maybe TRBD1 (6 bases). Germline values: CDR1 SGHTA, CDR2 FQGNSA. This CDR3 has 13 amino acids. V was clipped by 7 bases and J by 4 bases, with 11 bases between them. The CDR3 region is CASTWTANQPQHF. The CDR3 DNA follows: TGTGCCAGCACCTGGACAGCAAATCAGCCCCAGCATTTT.

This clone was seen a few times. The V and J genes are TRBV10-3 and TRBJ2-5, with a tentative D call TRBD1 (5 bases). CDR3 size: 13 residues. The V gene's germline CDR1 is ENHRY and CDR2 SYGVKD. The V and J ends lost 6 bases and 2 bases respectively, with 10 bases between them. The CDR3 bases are TGTGCCATCAGCCCGACAGCACAAGAGACCCAGTACTTC. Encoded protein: CAISPTAQETQYF.

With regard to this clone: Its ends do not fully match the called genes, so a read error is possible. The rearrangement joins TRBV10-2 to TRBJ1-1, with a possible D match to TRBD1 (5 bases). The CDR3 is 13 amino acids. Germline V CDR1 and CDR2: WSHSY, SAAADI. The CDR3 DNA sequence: TGCGCCAGCAGTGTCGGGGGGAACACTGAAACTTTCTTT. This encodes CASSVGGNTETFF.

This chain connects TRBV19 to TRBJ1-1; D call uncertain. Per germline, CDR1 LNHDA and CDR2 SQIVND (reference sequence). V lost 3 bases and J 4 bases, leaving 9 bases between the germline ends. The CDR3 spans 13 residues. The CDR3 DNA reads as TGTGCCAGTAGTATGGGTCAGGTCACTGAAGCTTTCTTT. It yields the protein CASSMGQVTEAFF. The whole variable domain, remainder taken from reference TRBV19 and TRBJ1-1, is DGGITQSPKYLFRKEGQNVTLSCEQNLNHDAMYWYRQDPGQGLRLIYYSQIVNDFQKGDIAEGYSVSREKKESFPLTVTSAQKNPTAFYLCASSMGQVTEAFFGQGTRLTVV.

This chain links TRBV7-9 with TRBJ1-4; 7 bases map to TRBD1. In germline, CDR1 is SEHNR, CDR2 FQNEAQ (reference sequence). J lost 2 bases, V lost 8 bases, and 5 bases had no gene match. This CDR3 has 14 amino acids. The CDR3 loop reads CASAPGQTNEKLFF. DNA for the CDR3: TGTGCCAGCGCCCCGGGACAGACTAATGAAAAACTGTTTTTT.

The CDR3 sequence: CASSYSNGQAYGYTF. In DNA, the CDR3 is TGTGCCAGCAGTTACTCGAACGGACAGGCCTATGGCTACACCTTC. The chain uses TRBV6-5 and TRBJ1-2; 7 nucleotides line up with TRBD1. Trimming removed 0 bases from V and 4 bases from J; junction bases left unmatched: 5. This CDR3 has 15 amino acids. Looked up from germline, CDR1 is MNHEY and CDR2 is SVGAGI.

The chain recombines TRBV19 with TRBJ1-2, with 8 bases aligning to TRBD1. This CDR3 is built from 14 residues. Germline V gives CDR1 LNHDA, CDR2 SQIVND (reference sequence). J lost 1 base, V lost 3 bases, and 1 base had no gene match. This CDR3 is CASSIGQGNYGYTF. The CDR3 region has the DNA TGTGCCAGTAGTATTGGACAGGGTAACTATGGCTACACCTTC.

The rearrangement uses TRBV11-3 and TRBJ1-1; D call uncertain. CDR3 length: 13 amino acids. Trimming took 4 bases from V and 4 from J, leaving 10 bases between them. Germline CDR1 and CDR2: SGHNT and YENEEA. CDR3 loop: CASSSSFGTEAFF. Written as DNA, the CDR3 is TGTGCCAGCAGCTCCAGTTTTGGCACTGAAGCTTTCTTT.

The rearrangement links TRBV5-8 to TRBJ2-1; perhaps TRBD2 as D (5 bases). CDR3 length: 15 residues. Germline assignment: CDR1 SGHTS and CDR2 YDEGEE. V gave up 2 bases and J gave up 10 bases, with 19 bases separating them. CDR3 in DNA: TGTGCCAGCAGCTTAGGCGCCCACGGAGGTGGAGAGCAGTTCTTC. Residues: CASSLGAHGGGEQFF.

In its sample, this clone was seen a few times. CDR3 amino acids: CASSHDRVPYEQYF. The CDR3 coding sequence is TGTGCCAGCAGCCACGACAGGGTACCCTACGAGCAGTACTTC. The chain is built from TRBV9 and TRBJ2-7, with 7 nucleotides matching TRBD1. With V trimmed by 4 bases and J by 2 bases, 6 bases remained unmatched. The germline V gene has CDR1 SGDLS and CDR2 YYNGEE. The CDR3 spans 14 residues. Together with reference TRBV9 and TRBJ2-7, the CDR3 gives the full variable domain: DSGVTQTPKHLITATGQRVTLRCSPRSGDLSVYWYQQSLDQGLQFLIQYYNGEERAKGNILERFSAQQFPDLHSELNLSSLELGDSALYFCASSHDRVPYEQYFGPGTRLTVT.

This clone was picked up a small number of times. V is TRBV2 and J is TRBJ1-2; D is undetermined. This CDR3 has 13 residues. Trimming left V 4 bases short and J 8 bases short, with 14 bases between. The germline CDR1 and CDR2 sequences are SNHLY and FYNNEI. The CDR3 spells CASSVQERVGYTF. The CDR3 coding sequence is TGTGCCAGCAGTGTACAAGAGAGGGTAGGCTACACCTTC.

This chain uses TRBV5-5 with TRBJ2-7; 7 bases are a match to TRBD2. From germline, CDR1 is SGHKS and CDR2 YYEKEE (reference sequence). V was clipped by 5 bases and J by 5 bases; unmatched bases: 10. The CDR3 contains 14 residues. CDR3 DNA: TGTGCCAGCAGGTCCGGACTAGTTCTAAACGAGCAGTACTTC. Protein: CASRSGLVLNEQYF.

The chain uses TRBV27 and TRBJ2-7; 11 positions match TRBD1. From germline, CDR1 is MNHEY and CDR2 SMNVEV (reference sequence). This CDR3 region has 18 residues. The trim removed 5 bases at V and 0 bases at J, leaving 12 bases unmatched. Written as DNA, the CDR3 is TGTGCCAGCAGTACCCGGGACAGGGGGAAAGGGGGCTCCTACGAGCAGTACTTC. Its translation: CASSTRDRGKGGSYEQYF.